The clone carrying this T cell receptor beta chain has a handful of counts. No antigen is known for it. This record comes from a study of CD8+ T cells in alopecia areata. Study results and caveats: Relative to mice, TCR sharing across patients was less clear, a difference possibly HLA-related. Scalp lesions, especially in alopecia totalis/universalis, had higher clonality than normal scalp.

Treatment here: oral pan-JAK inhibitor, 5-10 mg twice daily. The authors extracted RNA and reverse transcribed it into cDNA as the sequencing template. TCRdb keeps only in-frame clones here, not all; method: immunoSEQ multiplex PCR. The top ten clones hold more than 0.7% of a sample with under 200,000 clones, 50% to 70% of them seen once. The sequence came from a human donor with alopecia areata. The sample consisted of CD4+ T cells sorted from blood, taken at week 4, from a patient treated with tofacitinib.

CDR3 DNA: TGTGCCACCAGCAGAGATCCTCAGCCGGCGAACACCGGGGAGCTGTTTTTT. The encoded protein is CATSRDPQPANTGELFF. The chain couples TRBV15 to TRBJ2-2, with D hard to call. The CDR3 contains 17 residues. V lost 0 bases and J lost 0, with 11 bases in between. The germline V gene encodes CDR1 LNHNV and CDR2 YYDKDF (reference sequence).